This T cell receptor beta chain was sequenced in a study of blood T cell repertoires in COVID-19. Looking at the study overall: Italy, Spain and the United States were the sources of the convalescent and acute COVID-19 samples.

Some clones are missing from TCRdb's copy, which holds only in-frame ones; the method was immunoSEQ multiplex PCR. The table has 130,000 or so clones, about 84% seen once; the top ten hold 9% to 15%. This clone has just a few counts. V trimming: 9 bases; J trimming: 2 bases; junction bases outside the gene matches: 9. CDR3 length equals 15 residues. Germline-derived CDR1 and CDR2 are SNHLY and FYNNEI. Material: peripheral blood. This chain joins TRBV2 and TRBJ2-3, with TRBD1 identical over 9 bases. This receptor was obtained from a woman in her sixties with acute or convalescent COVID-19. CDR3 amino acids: CASRTGDKATDTQYF. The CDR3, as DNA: TGTGCCAGTCGGACAGGGGACAAAGCCACAGATACGCAGTATTTT.